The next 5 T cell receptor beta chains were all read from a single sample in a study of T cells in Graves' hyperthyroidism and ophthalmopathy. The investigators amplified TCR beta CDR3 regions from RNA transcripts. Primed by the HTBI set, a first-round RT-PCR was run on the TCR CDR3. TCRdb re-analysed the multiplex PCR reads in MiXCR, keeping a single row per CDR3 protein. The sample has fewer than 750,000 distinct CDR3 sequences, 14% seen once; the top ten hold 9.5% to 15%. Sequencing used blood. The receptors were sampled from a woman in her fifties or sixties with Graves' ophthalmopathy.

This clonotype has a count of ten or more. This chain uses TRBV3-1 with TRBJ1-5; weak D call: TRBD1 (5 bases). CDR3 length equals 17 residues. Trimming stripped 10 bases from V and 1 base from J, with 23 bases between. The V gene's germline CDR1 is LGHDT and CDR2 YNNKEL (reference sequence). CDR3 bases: TGTGCCAACTTGGACAACCTAAGCTCGGGGAGCAATCAGCCCCAGCATTTT. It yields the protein CANLDNLSSGSNQPQHF.

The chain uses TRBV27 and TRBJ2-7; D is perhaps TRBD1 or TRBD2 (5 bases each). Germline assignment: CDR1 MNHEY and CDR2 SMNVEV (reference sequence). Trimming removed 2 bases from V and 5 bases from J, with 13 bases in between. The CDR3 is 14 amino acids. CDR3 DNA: TGTGCCAGCAGTTTACAGGGAGAAGTAAACGAGCAGTACTTC. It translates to CASSLQGEVNEQYF.

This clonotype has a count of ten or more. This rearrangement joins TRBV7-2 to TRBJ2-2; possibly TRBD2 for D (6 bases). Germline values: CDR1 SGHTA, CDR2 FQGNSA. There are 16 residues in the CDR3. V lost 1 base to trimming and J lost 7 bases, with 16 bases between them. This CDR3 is CASSLVRTGVGGELFF. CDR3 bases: TGTGCCAGCAGCTTAGTTCGTACGGGAGTGGGCGGGGAGCTGTTTTTT.

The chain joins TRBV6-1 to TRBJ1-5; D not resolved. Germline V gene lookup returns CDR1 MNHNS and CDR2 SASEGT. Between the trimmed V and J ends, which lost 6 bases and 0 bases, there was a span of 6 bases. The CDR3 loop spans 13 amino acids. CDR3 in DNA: TGTGCCAGCAGAGACCCTAGCAATCAGCCCCAGCATTTT. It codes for CASRDPSNQPQHF.

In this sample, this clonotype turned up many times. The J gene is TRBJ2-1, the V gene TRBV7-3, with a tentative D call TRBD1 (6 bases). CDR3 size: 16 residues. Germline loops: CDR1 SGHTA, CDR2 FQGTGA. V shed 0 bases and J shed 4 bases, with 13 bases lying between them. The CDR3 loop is CASSLTGQFNYNEQFF. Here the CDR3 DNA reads TGTGCCAGCAGCTTAACAGGACAGTTTAATTACAATGAGCAGTTCTTC.